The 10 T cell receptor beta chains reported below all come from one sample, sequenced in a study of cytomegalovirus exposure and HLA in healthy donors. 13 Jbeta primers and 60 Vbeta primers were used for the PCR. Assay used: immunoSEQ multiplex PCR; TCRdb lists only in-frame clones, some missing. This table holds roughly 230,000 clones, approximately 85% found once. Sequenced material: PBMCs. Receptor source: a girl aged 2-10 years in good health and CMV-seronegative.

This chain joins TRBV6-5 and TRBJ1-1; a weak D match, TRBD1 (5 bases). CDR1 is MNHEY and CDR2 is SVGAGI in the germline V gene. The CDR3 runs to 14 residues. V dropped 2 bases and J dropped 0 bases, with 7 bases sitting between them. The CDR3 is CASSYRGLNTEAFF. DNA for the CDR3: TGTGCCAGCAGTTACAGGGGTTTGAACACTGAAGCTTTCTTT.

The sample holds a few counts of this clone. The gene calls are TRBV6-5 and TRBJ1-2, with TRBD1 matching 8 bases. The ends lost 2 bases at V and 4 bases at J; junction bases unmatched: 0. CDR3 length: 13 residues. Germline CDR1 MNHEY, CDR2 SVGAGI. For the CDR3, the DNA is TGTGCCAGCAGTTACGACAGGGGCTATGGCTACACCTTC. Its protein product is CASSYDRGYGYTF.

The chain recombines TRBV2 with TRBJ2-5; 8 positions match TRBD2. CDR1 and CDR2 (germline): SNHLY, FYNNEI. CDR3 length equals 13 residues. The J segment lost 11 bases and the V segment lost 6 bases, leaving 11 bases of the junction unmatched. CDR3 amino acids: CASSPGGGWGQYF. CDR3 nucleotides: TGTGCCAGCAGCCCGGGAGGGGGATGGGGGCAGTACTTC.

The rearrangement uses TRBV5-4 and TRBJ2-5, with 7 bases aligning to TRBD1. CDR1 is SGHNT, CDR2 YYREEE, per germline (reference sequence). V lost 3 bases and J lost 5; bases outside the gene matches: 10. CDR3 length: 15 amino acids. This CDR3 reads CASSSQTGVAETQYF. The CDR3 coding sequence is TGTGCCAGCAGCTCTCAAACAGGGGTGGCGGAGACCCAGTACTTC.

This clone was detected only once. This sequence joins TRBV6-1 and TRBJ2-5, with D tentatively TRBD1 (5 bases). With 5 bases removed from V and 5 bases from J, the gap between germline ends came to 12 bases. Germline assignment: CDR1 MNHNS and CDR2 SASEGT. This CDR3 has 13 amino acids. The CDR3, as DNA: TGTGCCAGCAGTCCGGACACTTACGAGACCCAGTACTTC. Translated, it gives CASSPDTYETQYF.

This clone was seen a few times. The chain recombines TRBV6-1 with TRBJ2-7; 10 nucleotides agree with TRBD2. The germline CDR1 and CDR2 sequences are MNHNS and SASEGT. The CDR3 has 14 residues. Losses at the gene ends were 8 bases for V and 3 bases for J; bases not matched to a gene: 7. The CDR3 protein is CASLRTSGLYEQYF. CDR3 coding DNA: TGTGCCAGCCTCCGGACTAGCGGACTCTACGAGCAGTACTTC.

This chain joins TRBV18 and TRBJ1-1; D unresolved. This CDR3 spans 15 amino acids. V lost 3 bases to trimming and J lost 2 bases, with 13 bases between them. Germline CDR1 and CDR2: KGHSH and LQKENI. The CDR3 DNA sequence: TGTGCCAGCTCACCTGGCCCCCAGGTCAACACTGAAGCTTTCTTT. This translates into CASSPGPQVNTEAFF.

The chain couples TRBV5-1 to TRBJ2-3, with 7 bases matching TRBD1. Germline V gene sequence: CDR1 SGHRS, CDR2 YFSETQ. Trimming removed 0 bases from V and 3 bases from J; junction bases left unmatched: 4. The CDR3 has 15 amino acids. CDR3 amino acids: CASSLEQGNTDTQYF. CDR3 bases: TGCGCCAGCAGCTTGGAACAGGGGAATACAGATACGCAGTATTTT.

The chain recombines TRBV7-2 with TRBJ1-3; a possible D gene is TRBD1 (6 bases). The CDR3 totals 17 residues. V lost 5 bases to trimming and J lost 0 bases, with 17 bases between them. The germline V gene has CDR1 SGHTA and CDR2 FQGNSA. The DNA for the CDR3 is TGTGCCAGCAGCAGAAGGGGGGGAGTGAGCTCTGGAAACACCATATATTTT. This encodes CASSRRGGVSSGNTIYF.

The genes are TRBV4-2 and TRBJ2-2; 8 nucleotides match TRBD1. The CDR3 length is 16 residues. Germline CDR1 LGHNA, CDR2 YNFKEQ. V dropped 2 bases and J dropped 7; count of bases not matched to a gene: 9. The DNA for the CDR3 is TGTGCCAGCAGCCAACTTGCCAGGGGGCGCGTCGGGGAGCTGTTTTTT. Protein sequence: CASSQLARGRVGELFF.